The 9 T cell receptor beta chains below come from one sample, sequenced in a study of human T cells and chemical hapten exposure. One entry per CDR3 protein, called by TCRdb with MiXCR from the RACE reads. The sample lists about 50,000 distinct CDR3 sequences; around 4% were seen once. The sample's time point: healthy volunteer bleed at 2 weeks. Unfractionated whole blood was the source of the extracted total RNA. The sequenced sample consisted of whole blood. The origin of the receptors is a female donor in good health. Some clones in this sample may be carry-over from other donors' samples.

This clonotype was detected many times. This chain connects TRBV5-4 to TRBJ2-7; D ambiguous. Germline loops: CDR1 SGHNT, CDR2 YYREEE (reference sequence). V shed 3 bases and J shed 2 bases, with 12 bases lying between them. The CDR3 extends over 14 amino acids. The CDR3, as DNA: TGTGCCAGCAGCTCTGGGTTCATTACCTACGAGCAGTACTTC. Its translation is CASSSGFITYEQYF.

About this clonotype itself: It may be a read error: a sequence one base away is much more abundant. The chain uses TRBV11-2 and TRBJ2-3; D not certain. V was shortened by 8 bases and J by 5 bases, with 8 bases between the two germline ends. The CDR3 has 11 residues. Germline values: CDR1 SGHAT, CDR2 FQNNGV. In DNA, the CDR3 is TGTGCCAGCGCGATGGAAGATACGCAGTATTTT. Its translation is CASAMEDTQYF.

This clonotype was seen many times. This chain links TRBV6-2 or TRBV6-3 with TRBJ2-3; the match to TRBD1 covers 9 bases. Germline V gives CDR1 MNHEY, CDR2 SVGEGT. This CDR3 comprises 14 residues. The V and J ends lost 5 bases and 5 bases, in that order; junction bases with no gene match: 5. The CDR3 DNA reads TGTGCCAGCAGTCGTTACAGGGGGCGAGATACGCAGTATTTT. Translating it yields CASSRYRGRDTQYF.

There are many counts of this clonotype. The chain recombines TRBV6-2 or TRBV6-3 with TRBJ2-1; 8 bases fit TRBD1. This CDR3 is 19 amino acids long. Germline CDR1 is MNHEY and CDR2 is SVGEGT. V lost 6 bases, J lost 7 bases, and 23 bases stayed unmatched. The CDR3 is CASSHPRPQGQAGGNEQFF. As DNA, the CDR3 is TGTGCCAGCAGCCACCCCAGACCCCAGGGACAGGCGGGTGGTAATGAGCAGTTCTTC.

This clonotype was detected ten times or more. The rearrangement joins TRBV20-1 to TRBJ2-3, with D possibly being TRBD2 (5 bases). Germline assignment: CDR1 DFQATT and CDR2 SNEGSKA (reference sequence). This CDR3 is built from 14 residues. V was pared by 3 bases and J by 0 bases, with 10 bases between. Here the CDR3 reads CSARLASSTDTQYF. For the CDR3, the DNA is TGCAGTGCTAGGCTAGCTTCTAGCACAGATACGCAGTATTTT.

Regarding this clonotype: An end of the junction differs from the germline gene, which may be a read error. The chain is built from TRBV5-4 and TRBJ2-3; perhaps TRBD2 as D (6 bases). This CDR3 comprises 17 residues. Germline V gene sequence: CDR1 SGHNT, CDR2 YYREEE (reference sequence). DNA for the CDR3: TGTGCCAGCAGCATAGGGACTCCCGTTCCTCGCACAGATGCGCAGTATTTT. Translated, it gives CASSIGTPVPRTDAQYF.

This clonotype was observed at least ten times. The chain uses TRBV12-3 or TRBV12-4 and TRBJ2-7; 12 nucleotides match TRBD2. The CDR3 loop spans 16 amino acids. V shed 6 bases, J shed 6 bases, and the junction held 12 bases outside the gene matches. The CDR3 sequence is CASSPPSSGGAPEQYF. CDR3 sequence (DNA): TGTGCCAGCAGCCCACCGTCTAGCGGGGGGGCCCCCGAGCAGTACTTC.

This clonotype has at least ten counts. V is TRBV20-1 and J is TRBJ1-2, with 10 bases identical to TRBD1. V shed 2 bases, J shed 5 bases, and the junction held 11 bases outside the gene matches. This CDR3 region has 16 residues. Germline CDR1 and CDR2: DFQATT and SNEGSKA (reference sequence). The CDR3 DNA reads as TGCAGTGCTAGAAGTACCGGGACAGGGGCTATATATGGCTACACCTTC. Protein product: CSARSTGTGAIYGYTF.

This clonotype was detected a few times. This CDR3 is CASSTDRPPRGEQYF. The CDR3 bases are TGTGCCAGCAGCACCGACAGGCCGCCCCGGGGCGAGCAGTACTTC. The chain carries TRBV2 and TRBJ2-7; D is perhaps TRBD1 (6 bases). V was cut by 6 bases and J by 6 bases, with 21 bases left in between. The CDR3 runs to 15 residues. CDR1 and CDR2 from the germline V gene are SNHLY and FYNNEI. Full variable domain (remainder filled in from reference TRBV2 and TRBJ2-7): EPEVTQTPSHQVTQMGQEVILRCVPISNHLYFYWYRQILGQKVEFLVSFYNNEISEKSEIFDDQFSVERPDGSNFTLKIRSTKLEDSAMYFCASSTDRPPRGEQYFGPGTRLTVT.